The present TCR beta chain was sequenced within a study of metastatic and nonmetastatic thyroid tumors. This CDR3 has 13 amino acids. The germline gives CDR1 SGHRS, CDR2 YFSETQ. V was cut by 4 bases and J by 6 bases, with 10 bases left in between. All patients were treatment-naive before thyroid surgery. This clone was seen repeatedly, ten times or more. TCRdb re-analyzed the PCR reads using MiXCR. Seen here are about 21,000 clones, around 16% observed once, and the top ten hold under 25%. The origin of this receptor is a male donor with papillary thyroid cancer or a benign thyroid nodule (not recorded which). Some clones in this sample may be carry-over from other donors' samples. This sequence joins TRBV5-1 and TRBJ1-4; D perhaps matches TRBD1 (5 bases). Specimen: blood. CDR3 loop: CASSRQGHEKLFF. The CDR3 region has the DNA TGCGCCAGCAGCAGGCAGGGCCATGAAAAACTGTTTTTT.